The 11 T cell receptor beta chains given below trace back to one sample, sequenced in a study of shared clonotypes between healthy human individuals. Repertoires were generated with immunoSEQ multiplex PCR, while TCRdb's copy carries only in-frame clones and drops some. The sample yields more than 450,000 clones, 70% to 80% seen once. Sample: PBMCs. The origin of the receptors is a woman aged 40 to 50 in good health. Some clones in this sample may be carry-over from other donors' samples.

CDR3 loop: CASSTTGTGSEKLFF. The CDR3 DNA sequence: TGTGCCAGCAGCACAACCGGGACAGGGTCTGAAAAACTGTTTTTT. The rearrangement links TRBV7-9 to TRBJ1-4; TRBD1 matches at 9 bases. V lost 5 bases and J lost 7; bases outside the gene matches: 8. Germline-derived CDR1 and CDR2 are SEHNR and FQNEAQ (reference sequence). The CDR3 is 15 residues long.

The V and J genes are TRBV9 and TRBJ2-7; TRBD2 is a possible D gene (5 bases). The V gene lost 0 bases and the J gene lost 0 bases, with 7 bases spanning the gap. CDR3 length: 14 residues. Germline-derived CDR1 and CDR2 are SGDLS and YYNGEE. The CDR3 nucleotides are TGTGCCAGCAGCGTAGATGGGAGCTCCTACGAGCAGTACTTC. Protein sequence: CASSVDGSSYEQYF.

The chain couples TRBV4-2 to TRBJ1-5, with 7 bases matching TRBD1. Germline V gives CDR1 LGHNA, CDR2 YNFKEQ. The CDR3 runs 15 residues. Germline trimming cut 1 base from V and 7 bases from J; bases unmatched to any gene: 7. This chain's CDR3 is CASSQGTGPRQPQHF. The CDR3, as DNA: TGTGCCAGCAGCCAAGGGACAGGACCTAGACAGCCCCAGCATTTT.

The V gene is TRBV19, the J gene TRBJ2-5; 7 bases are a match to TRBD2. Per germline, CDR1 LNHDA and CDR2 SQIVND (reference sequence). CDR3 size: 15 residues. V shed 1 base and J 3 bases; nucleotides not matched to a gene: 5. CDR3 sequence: CASSIATSGEETQYF. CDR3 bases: TGTGCCAGTAGTATAGCTACAAGCGGGGAAGAGACCCAGTACTTC.

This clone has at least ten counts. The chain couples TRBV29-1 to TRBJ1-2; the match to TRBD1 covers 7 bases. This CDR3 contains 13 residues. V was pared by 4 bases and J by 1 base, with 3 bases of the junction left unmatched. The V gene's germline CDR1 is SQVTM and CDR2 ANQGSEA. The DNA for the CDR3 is TGCAGCGTTGGGACAGGAGATAACTATGGCTACACCTTC. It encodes CSVGTGDNYGYTF.

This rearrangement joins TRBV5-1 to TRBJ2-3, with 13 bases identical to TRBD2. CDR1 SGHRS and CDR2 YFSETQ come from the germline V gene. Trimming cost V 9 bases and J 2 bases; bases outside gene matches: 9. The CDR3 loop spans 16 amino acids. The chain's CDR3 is CATKLTSGRNTDTQYF. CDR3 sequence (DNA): TGCGCCACCAAACTGACTAGCGGGAGGAACACAGATACGCAGTATTTT.

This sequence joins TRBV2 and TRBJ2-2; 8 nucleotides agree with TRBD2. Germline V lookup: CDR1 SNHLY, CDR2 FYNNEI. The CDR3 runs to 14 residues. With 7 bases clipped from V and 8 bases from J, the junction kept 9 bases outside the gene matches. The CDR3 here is CASTGTRGGGELFF. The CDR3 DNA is TGTGCCAGCACCGGGACTAGAGGAGGTGGGGAGCTGTTTTTT.

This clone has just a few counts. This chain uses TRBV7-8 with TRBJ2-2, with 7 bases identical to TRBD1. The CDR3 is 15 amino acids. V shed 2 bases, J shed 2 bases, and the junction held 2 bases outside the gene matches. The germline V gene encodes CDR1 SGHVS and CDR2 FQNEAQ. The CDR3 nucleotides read TGTGCCAGCAGCTTAACAGGGGTAAACACCGGGGAGCTGTTTTTT. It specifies CASSLTGVNTGELFF.

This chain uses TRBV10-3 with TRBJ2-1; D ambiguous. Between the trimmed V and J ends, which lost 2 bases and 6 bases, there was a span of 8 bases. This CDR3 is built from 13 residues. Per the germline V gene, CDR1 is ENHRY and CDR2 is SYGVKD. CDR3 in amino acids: CAISEPTGNEQFF. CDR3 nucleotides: TGTGCCATCAGTGAGCCGACCGGCAATGAGCAGTTCTTC.

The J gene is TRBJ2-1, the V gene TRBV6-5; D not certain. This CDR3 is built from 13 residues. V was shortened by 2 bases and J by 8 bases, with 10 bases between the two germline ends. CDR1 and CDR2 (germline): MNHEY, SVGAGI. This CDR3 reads CASSYIGRDEQFF. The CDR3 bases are TGTGCCAGCAGTTACATAGGGCGTGATGAGCAGTTCTTC.

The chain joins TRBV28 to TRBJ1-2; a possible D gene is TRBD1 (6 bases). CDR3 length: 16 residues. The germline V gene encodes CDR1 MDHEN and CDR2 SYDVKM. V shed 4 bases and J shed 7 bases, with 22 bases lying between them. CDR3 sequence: CASSSSDRAYLGGYTF. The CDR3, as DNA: TGTGCCAGCAGTTCGTCGGACAGAGCTTATTTGGGTGGCTACACCTTC.